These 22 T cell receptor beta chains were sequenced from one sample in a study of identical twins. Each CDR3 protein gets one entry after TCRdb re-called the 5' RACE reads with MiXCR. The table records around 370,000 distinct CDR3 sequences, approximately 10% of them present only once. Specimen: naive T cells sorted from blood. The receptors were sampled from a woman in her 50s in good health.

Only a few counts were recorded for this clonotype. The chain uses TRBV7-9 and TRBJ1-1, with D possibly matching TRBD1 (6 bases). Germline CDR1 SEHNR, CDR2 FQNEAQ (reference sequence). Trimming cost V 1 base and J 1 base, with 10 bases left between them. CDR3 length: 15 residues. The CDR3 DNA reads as TGTGCCAGCAGCTTAGAGGGGGTAGGGAACACTGAAGCTTTCTTT. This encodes CASSLEGVGNTEAFF.

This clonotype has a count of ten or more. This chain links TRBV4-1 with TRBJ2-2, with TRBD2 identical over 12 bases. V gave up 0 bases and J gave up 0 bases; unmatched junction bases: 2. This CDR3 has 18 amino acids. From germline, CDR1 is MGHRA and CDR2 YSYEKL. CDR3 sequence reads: CASSQEASGRANTGELFF. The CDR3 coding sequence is TGCGCCAGCAGCCAAGAAGCTAGCGGGAGGGCGAACACCGGGGAGCTGTTTTTT.

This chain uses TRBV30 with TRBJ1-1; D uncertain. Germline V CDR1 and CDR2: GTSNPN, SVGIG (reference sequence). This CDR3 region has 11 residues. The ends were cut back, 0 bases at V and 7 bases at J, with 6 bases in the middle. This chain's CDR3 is CAWSVGGEAFF. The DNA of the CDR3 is TGTGCCTGGAGTGTAGGAGGTGAAGCTTTCTTT.

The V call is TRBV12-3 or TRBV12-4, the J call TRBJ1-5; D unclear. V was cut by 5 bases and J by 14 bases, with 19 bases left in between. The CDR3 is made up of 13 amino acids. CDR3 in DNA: TGTGCCAGCAGTCTGGGTCGTGCGGCAATGGAGCATTTT. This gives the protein CASSLGRAAMEHF.

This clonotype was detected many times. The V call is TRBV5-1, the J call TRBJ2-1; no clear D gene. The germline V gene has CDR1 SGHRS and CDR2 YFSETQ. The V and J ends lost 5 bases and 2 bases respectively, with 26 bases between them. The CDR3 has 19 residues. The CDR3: CASSPKPGLLYQAYNEQFF. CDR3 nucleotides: TGCGCCAGCAGTCCCAAACCGGGCCTCCTTTACCAGGCCTACAATGAGCAGTTCTTC. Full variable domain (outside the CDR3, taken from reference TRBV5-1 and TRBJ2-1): KAGVTQTPRYLIKTRGQQVTLSCSPISGHRSVSWYQQTPGQGLQFLFEYFSETQRNKGNFPGRFSGRQFSNSRSEMNVSTLELGDSALYLCASSPKPGLLYQAYNEQFFGPGTRLTVL.

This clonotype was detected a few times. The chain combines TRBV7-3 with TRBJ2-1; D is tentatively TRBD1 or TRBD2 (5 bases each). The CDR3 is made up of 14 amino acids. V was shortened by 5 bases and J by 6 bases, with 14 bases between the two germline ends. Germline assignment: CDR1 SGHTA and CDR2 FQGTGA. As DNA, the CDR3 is TGTGCCAGCAGCCTGATAGGGACCTCCAATGAGCAGTTCTTC. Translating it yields CASSLIGTSNEQFF.

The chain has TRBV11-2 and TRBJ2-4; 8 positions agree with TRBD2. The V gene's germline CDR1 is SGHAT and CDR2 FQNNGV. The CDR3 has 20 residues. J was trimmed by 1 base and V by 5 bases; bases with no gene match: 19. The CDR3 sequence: CASSQRGGGRGGRAKNIQYF. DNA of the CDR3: TGTGCCAGCAGCCAACGAGGCGGGGGGCGCGGAGGGAGGGCCAAAAACATTCAGTACTTC.

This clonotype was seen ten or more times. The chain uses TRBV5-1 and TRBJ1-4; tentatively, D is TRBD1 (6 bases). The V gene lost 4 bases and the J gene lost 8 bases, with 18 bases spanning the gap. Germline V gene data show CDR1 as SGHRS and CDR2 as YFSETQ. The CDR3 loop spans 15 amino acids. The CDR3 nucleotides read TGCGCCAGCAGCGGAATGCTGGGGACAAACGAAAAACTGTTTTTT. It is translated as CASSGMLGTNEKLFF.

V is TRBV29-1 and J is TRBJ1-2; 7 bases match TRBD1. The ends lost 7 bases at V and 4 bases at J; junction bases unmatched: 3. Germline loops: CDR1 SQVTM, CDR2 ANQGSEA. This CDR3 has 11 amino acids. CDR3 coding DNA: TGCAGCGGGGGACAGCCCTATGGCTACACCTTC. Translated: CSGGQPYGYTF.

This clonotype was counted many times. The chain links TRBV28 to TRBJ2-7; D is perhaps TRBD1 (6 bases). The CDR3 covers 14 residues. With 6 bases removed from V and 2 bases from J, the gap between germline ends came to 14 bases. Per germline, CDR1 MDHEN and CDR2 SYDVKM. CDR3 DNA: TGTGCCAGCAGCCTACAGGGTCTCACCTACGAGCAGTACTTC. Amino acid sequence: CASSLQGLTYEQYF.

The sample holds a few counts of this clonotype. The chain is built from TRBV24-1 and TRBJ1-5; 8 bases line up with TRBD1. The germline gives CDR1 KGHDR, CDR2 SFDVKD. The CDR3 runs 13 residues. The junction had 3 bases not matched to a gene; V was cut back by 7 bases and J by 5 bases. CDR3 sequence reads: CATSDRGDQPQHF. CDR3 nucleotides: TGTGCCACCAGCGACAGGGGCGATCAGCCCCAGCATTTT.

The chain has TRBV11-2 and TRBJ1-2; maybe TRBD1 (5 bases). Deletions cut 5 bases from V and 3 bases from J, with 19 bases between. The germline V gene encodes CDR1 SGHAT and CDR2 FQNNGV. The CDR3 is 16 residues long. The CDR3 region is CASSPSSGAEYYGYTF. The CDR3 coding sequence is TGTGCCAGCAGCCCCTCATCCGGGGCAGAGTACTATGGCTACACCTTC.

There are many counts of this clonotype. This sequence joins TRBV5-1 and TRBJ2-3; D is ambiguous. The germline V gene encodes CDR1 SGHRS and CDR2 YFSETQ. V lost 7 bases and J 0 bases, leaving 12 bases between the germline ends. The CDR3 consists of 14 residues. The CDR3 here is CASGPGRSTDTQYF. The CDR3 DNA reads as TGCGCCAGCGGTCCCGGGCGAAGCACAGATACGCAGTATTTT. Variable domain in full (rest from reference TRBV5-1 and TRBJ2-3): KAGVTQTPRYLIKTRGQQVTLSCSPISGHRSVSWYQQTPGQGLQFLFEYFSETQRNKGNFPGRFSGRQFSNSRSEMNVSTLELGDSALYLCASGPGRSTDTQYFGPGTRLTVL.

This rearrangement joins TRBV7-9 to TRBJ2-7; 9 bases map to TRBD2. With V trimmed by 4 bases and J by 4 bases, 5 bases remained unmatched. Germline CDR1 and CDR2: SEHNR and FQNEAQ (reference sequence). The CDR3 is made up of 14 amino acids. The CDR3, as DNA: TGTGCCAGCAGCTCGCGACTAGCGGATTACGAGCAGTACGTC. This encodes CASSSRLADYEQYV.

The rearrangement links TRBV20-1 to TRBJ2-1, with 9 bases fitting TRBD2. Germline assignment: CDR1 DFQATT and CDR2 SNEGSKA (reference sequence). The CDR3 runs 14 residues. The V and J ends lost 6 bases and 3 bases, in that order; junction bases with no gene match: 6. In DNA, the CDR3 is TGCAGTGCCAAGGGACTAGCATACTACAATGAGCAGTTCTTC. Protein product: CSAKGLAYYNEQFF.

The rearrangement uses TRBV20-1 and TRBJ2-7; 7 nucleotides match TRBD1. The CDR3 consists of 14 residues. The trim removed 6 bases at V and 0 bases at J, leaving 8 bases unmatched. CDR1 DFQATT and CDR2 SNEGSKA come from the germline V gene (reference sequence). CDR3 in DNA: TGCAGTGCCCGGGACAGCCAAAGCTCCTACGAGCAGTACTTC. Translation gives CSARDSQSSYEQYF.

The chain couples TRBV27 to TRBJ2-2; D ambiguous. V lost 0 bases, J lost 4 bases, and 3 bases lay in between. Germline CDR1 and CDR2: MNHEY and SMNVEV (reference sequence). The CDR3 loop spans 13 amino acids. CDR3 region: CASSLSSTGELFF. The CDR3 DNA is TGTGCCAGCAGTTTATCGTCCACCGGGGAGCTGTTTTTT.

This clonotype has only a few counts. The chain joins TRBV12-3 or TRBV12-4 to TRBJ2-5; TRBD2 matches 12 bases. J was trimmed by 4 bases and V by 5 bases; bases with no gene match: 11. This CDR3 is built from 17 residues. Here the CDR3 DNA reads TGTGCCAGCAGTAGAGTGGGACTAGCGGGTCTCGTAGAGACCCAGTACTTC. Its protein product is CASSRVGLAGLVETQYF.

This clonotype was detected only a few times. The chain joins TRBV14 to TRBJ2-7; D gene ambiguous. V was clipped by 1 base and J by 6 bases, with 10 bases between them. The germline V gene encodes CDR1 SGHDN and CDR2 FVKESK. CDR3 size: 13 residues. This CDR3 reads CASSQAKWGEQYF. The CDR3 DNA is TGTGCCAGCAGCCAAGCGAAGTGGGGCGAGCAGTACTTC.

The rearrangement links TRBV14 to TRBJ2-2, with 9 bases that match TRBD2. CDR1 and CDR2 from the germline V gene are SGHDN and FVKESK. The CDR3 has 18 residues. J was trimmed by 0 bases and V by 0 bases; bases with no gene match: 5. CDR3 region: CASSQDLLAGTNTGELFF. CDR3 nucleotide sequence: TGTGCCAGCAGCCAAGATCTGCTAGCGGGAACGAACACCGGGGAGCTGTTTTTT.

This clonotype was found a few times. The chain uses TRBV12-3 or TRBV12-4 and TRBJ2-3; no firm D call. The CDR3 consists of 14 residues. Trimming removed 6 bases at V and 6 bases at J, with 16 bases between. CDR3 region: CASSPRGTVDTQYF. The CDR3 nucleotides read TGTGCCAGCAGCCCCCGAGGTACCGTGGATACGCAGTATTTT.

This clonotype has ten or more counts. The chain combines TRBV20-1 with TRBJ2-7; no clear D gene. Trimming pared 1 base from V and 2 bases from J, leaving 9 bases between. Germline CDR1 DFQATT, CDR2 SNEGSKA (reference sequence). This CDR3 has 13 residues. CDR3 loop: CSARVVGTYEQYF. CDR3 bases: TGCAGTGCTAGAGTCGTAGGGACCTACGAGCAGTACTTC.